This T cell receptor (beta chain) was sequenced in a study of blood T cell repertoires in COVID-19. Study context: Sites across the United States, Italy and Spain contributed samples from acute and convalescent COVID-19. T cells, B-cell-depleted T cells, or PBMCs supplied cDNA or gDNA.

Original processing notes: Reference gene primer amplification yielded estimated nucleated cell counts. TCRdb's copy holds only in-frame clones and misses some; the assay was immunoSEQ multiplex PCR. For V, J and clone size, that table is used; D and trimming come from the DNA. In the table there are about 39,000 clones, around 85% of which are singletons. V was trimmed by 7 bases and J by 7 bases, leaving 19 bases between them. The length of the CDR3 is 15 residues. Germline lookup yields CDR1 KGHDR and CDR2 SFDVKD. The TCR originated in a man in his 60s with acute or convalescent COVID-19. Specimen: peripheral blood. This chain connects TRBV24-1 to TRBJ2-1, with D tentatively TRBD2 (7 bases). The CDR3 nucleotides read TGTGCCACCAGGGGGGGGGACACGACAAAAAATGAGCAGTTCTTC. Protein: CATRGGDTTKNEQFF.